Many counts were recorded for the clone carrying this T cell receptor (beta chain). The antigen is unknown. Unique molecular identifiers were incorporated when the TCRbeta library was constructed. TCRdb re-analysed the PCR reads in MiXCR, keeping a single row per CDR3 protein. The table shows a few hundred thousand distinct CDR3 sequences, with around 10% occurring only once. These data belong to a study of T-cell reconstitution after alpha-beta-depleted transplantation in children. General study points: Expanded graft clones numbering several hundred reportedly gave rise to alpha-beta T cells about two months after transplant. T cells produced anew were the main source of T-cell counts and diversity one year after transplant. Surviving recipient T cells and thymic progenitors accounted for the high day-60 TCRbeta diversity observed in some patients.

Trimming removed 5 bases from V and 3 bases from J, with 14 bases in between. Germline CDR1 reads MDHEN; CDR2 reads SYDVKM. There are 16 residues in the CDR3. This chain joins TRBV28 and TRBJ1-6; D is ambiguous. The TCR comes from a boy younger than two with acute myeloid leukemia, due to receive a stem cell transplant. The sequencing used PBMCs, collected before TCRalphabeta/CD19-depleted stem cell transplant. The CDR3 sequence: CASSPPSASYNSPLHF. Written as DNA, the CDR3 is TGTGCCAGCAGTCCCCCTTCAGCCAGCTATAATTCACCCCTCCACTTT.